This T cell receptor beta chain came from a study of cytomegalovirus exposure and HLA in healthy donors. Primers included in the PCR were 60 Vbeta and 13 Jbeta primers. Sequenced by immunoSEQ multiplex PCR; TCRdb stores in-frame clones only, minus some. The sample lists some 130,000 clones, 75% seen once, with more than 6.5% in the top ten. This clone was seen more than once but under ten times. The antigen remains undetermined. CDR1 LNHDA and CDR2 SQIVND come from the germline V gene (reference sequence). V lost 6 bases and J 4 bases, leaving 7 bases between the germline ends. The length of the CDR3 is 13 residues. Whole-study findings and limits: There was a cluster of highly shared sequence variants that was likely a sequencing artifact. Presence/absence analyses assumed roughly uniform sequencing depth across donors.

This TCR came from a man aged 25 to 45 in good health and CMV-seronegative. This chain joins TRBV19 and TRBJ1-6; D is possibly TRBD1 (6 bases). Sequencing was carried out using PBMCs. CDR3 bases: TGTGCCAGTAGACAGGGTTATAATTCACCCCTCCACTTT. Residues: CASRQGYNSPLHF.